One T cell receptor (beta chain) is described in this entry. The study recruited people aged roughly 18 to 89 years across roughly 23 US areas. Participant-given clinical history determined each cohort assignment. V gave up 2 bases and J gave up 0 bases, with 12 bases separating them. CDR1 is SGHKS, CDR2 YYEKEE, per germline (reference sequence). CDR3 length: 17 residues. The data derive from a study of blood T cell repertoires in COVID-19. As processed by the authors: Using reference gene primer amplification, nucleated cell counts were estimated. Here immunoSEQ multiplex PCR was the method, and the copy in TCRdb shows in-frame clones only, minus some. From that table come the V and J calls and clone size; the DNA was used to work out D and trimming. The data hold some 510,000 clones, with approximately 87% observed a single time.

The sequence derives from a middle-aged woman who had recovered from COVID-19. This rearrangement joins TRBV5-5 to TRBJ1-6, with D tentatively TRBD1 (6 bases). Specimen: PBMCs or T cells enriched from blood (not recorded which). In DNA form, the CDR3 reads TGTGCCAGCAGCTTTATCTGGGACACCTCCTATAATTCACCCCTCCACTTT. Its translation is CASSFIWDTSYNSPLHF.